These 27 T cell receptor beta chains originate from one sample sequenced in a study of blood T cells in healthy people across ages (dated by TCRdb to about 2015). The library was produced with 5' RACE. The sample was run on an Illumina HiSeq 2500. A second PCR of roughly 7 to 11 cycles was performed with a sample-barcoded 5' primer and a J-beta primer mix. The public reads were reanalyzed by TCRdb: fastp trimming at Q25, MiXCR alignment, in-frame beta chains only. One record per CDR3 amino acid sequence lists the most common genes and DNA. The sample table contains around 1,000,000 distinct CDR3 sequences; only one count was recorded for under 40% of them. The ten largest account for around 14% of the sample. Source material: blood. These receptors were taken from a young man in good health.

V and J are TRBV7-2 and TRBJ2-1, with a possible D match to TRBD2 (5 bases). The CDR3 has 12 amino acids. Trimming took 4 bases from V and 10 from J, leaving 11 bases between them. CDR1 and CDR2 (germline): SGHTA, FQGNSA. CDR3 residues: CASSYSATEQFF. CDR3 coding DNA: TGTGCCAGCAGCTATAGCGCGACCGAGCAGTTCTTC.

This clonotype has only one observation. This chain links TRBV10-3 with TRBJ1-5, with D unclear. The CDR3 loop spans 15 amino acids. Germline V gene data show CDR1 as ENHRY and CDR2 as SYGVKD. V shed 11 bases and J shed 0 bases, with 17 bases lying between them. CDR3 amino acids: CAVWTGPFSNQPQHF. The DNA of the CDR3 is TGTGCCGTCTGGACCGGCCCGTTTAGCAATCAGCCCCAGCATTTT.

The chain employs TRBV6-5 and TRBJ1-2; weak D call: TRBD1 (5 bases). CDR1 is MNHEY and CDR2 is SVGAGI in the germline V gene. The CDR3 is 16 amino acids. Trimming removed 0 bases from V and 2 bases from J, with 13 bases in between. The DNA for the CDR3 is TGTGCCAGCAGTTACTCGTTTCCGGGGGAAAACTATGGCTACACCTTC. This gives the protein CASSYSFPGENYGYTF.

Many counts were recorded for this clonotype. The chain uses TRBV12-3 or TRBV12-4 and TRBJ2-3, with D tentatively TRBD1 (5 bases). V gave up 6 bases and J gave up 0 bases, with 13 bases separating them. The CDR3 covers 15 residues. CDR3: CASSRDSLSTDTQYF. CDR3 nucleotide sequence: TGTGCCAGCAGCCGTGACAGCTTAAGCACAGATACGCAGTATTTT.

Only a few counts were recorded for this clonotype. The genes are TRBV6-2 or TRBV6-3 and TRBJ2-6, with D tentatively TRBD1 or TRBD2 (5 bases each). The CDR3 runs to 16 residues. Germline CDR1 reads MNHEY; CDR2 reads SVGEGT. V lost 5 bases and J lost 2, with 13 bases in between. CDR3 region: CASSRPLGAGANVLTF. In DNA, the CDR3 is TGTGCCAGCAGTCGGCCGTTGGGGGCTGGGGCCAACGTCCTGACTTTC.

This chain connects TRBV7-2 to TRBJ2-4, with TRBD2 identical over 10 bases. Matching the DNA end better, TRBJ2-7 makes the J call doubtful. Germline V gene sequence: CDR1 SGHTA, CDR2 FQGNSA. The CDR3 is 16 amino acids. The CDR3 bases are TGTGCCAGCAGCTTAAGTTCTAGCGGGAGCACCTACGAGCAGTACTTC. The encoded protein is CASSLSSSGSTYEQYF.

This rearrangement joins TRBV19 to TRBJ1-6; no definite D call. V was cut by 5 bases and J by 8 bases, with 13 bases left in between. The CDR3 is 14 amino acids. Looked up from germline, CDR1 is LNHDA and CDR2 is SQIVND (reference sequence). The CDR3 reads CASSGGVEDSPLHF. CDR3 nucleotide sequence: TGTGCCAGTAGTGGCGGGGTTGAGGATTCACCCCTCCACTTT. Together with reference TRBV19 and TRBJ1-6, the CDR3 gives the full variable domain: DGGITQSPKYLFRKEGQNVTLSCEQNLNHDAMYWYRQDPGQGLRLIYYSQIVNDFQKGDIAEGYSVSREKKESFPLTVTSAQKNPTAFYLCASSGGVEDSPLHFGNGTRLTVT.

The chain combines TRBV2 with TRBJ2-1; D tentatively fits TRBD1 or TRBD2 (5 bases each). This CDR3 comprises 12 residues. Looked up from germline, CDR1 is SNHLY and CDR2 is FYNNEI. The ends were cut back, 5 bases at V and 12 bases at J, with 14 bases in the middle. As DNA, the CDR3 is TGTGCCAGCAGTTTTTCCGGGACGGTGCAGTTCTTC. Protein product: CASSFSGTVQFF.

In its sample, this clonotype was seen once. In DNA form, the CDR3 reads TGTGCCAGCGACAGGGGGATTAACGATGAGCAGTTCTTC. Translating gives CASDRGINDEQFF. The rearrangement joins TRBV12-3 or TRBV12-4 to TRBJ2-1, with 9 nucleotides matching TRBD1. The CDR3 totals 13 residues. The junction had 7 bases not matched to a gene; V was cut back by 8 bases and J by 8 bases.

V gene TRBV10-3 combines with J gene TRBJ1-6, with 8 bases that match TRBD1. Germline V gene sequence: CDR1 ENHRY, CDR2 SYGVKD. The length of the CDR3 is 18 residues. Trimming at V came to 4 bases and at J to 6 bases, leaving 14 bases not matched to a gene. In nucleotides, the CDR3 is TGTGCCATCAGTGGCCCCGGACAGGGAAGAGGGGCTAATTCACCCCTCCACTTT. This codes for CAISGPGQGRGANSPLHF.

As regards this clonotype: This clone may be a read error of a much larger clone one base away. The chain has TRBV20-1 and TRBJ2-7; D may be TRBD1 or TRBD2 (5 bases each). The CDR3 loop spans 15 amino acids. The germline CDR1 and CDR2 sequences are DFQATT and SNEGSKA (reference sequence). The DNA for the CDR3 is TGCAGTACTAGAGATCCGACGACAGACTTCTACGAGCAGTACTTC. This encodes CSTRDPTTDFYEQYF.

The J gene is TRBJ2-1, the V gene TRBV6-6; tentative D call: TRBD1 (6 bases). CDR3 length: 12 residues. The ends were cut back, 2 bases at V and 11 bases at J, with 10 bases in the middle. Germline CDR1 is MNHNY and CDR2 is SVGAGI (reference sequence). Written as DNA, the CDR3 is TGTGCCAGCAGTTACGGGGGCGCCAAGCAGTTCTTC. Translating it yields CASSYGGAKQFF.

This chain links TRBV11-2 with TRBJ2-3; D may correspond to TRBD1 or TRBD2 (6 bases each). The germline gives CDR1 SGHAT, CDR2 FQNNGV. The ends were cut back, 11 bases at V and 4 bases at J, with 19 bases in the middle. The CDR3 length is 14 residues. The DNA for the CDR3 is TGTGCCGTACCGCCGGGGGCTAGGGCAGATACGCAGTATTTT. This sequence encodes CAVPPGARADTQYF. The full variable domain, rest sourced from reference TRBV11-2 and TRBJ2-3, is EAGVAQSPRYKIIEKRQSVAFWCNPISGHATLYWYQQILGQGPKLLIQFQNNGVVDDSQLPKDRFSAERLKGVDSTLKIQPAKLEDSAVYLCAVPPGARADTQYFGPGTRLTVL.

V gene TRBV4-3 combines with J gene TRBJ1-1; a weak D match, TRBD1 (6 bases). CDR3 length: 14 residues. Germline lookup yields CDR1 LGHNA and CDR2 YSLEER. V lost 1 base, J lost 5 bases, and 11 bases lay in between. The CDR3: CASSQGKGGTEAFF. The CDR3 DNA follows: TGCGCCAGCAGCCAAGGAAAGGGGGGGACTGAAGCTTTCTTT.

The chain links TRBV29-1 to TRBJ2-1, with TRBD2 identical over 8 bases. The J call may be incorrect, as the DNA end agrees better with TRBJ2-7. The length of the CDR3 is 13 residues. Germline V gene data show CDR1 as SQVTM and CDR2 as ANQGSEA. The CDR3 nucleotides are TGCAGCGCTTGGACTAGCCGTGACAATGAGCAGTACTTC. It is translated as CSAWTSRDNEQYF.

For this clonotype: This may come from a read error, since a much larger clone is one base off. This chain joins TRBV4-3 and TRBJ2-1; the D gene is possibly TRBD1 (6 bases). Between the trimmed V and J ends, which lost 2 bases and 6 bases, there was a span of 11 bases. Germline CDR1 reads LGHNA; CDR2 reads YSLEER. CDR3 size: 14 residues. This CDR3 reads CASSQRDTCNEQFF. CDR3 sequence (DNA): TGCGCCAGCAGCCAACGGGACACATGCAATGAGCAGTTCTTC.

This clonotype has only a few counts. This chain joins TRBV10-3 and TRBJ2-1, with D possibly TRBD2 on 6 matching bases. Germline lookup yields CDR1 ENHRY and CDR2 SYGVKD. The CDR3 is 14 residues long. V gave up 8 bases and J gave up 5 bases, with 16 bases separating them. CDR3 in DNA: TGTGCCATCGGTGCCTCCCCTAGCGACAATGAGCAGTTCTTC. This gives the protein CAIGASPSDNEQFF.

The J gene is TRBJ2-2, the V gene TRBV4-3; the match to TRBD1 covers 9 bases. CDR3 length: 16 residues. The trim removed 1 base at V and 5 bases at J, leaving 5 bases unmatched. Germline CDR1 and CDR2: LGHNA and YSLEER. DNA of the CDR3: TGCGCCAGCAGCCAAGTTGACAGGGGGGAAACCGGGGAGCTGTTTTTT. Protein: CASSQVDRGETGELFF.

This clonotype was counted between two and nine times. Here the CDR3 reads CASRGRSTEAFF. The CDR3 nucleotides read TGTGCCAGCAGAGGCAGGAGCACTGAAGCTTTCTTT. The gene calls are TRBV27 and TRBJ1-1; no definite D call. V lost 6 bases, J lost 4 bases, and 9 bases lay in between. The CDR3 spans 12 residues. Per the germline V gene, CDR1 is MNHEY and CDR2 is SMNVEV (reference sequence).

The V gene is TRBV12-3 or TRBV12-4, the J gene TRBJ2-3, with 8 bases that match TRBD2. Germline trimming cut 6 bases from V and 4 bases from J; bases unmatched to any gene: 9. This CDR3 spans 15 amino acids. The CDR3 region has the DNA TGTGCCAGCAGGTGGATCGGGGGGGAGCCAGATACGCAGTATTTT. Translating gives CASRWIGGEPDTQYF.

This sequence joins TRBV4-1 and TRBJ2-1, with 8 nucleotides matching TRBD2. This CDR3 has 15 residues. V shed 3 bases, J shed 7 bases, and the junction held 8 bases outside the gene matches. The germline V gene has CDR1 MGHRA and CDR2 YSYEKL. The CDR3 here is CASSQGAGAGNEQFF. CDR3 bases: TGCGCCAGCAGCCAGGGAGCGGGGGCCGGTAATGAGCAGTTCTTC.

This clonotype was seen a handful of times. This chain connects TRBV6-2 or TRBV6-3 to TRBJ2-7, with a weak D call TRBD1 (6 bases). Germline CDR1 MNHEY, CDR2 SVGEGT. The CDR3 consists of 14 residues. V lost 2 bases, J lost 0 bases, and 8 bases lay in between. This CDR3 reads CASSYLGASYEQYF. The CDR3 coding sequence is TGTGCCAGCAGTTACCTGGGGGCCTCCTACGAGCAGTACTTC.

This clonotype came up a few times. CDR3 DNA: TGTGCCAGCAGTTTAGCAGCAGGGTACATATCCGAGCAGTACTTC. This sequence encodes CASSLAAGYISEQYF. The chain carries TRBV12-3 or TRBV12-4 and TRBJ2-5; tentatively, D is TRBD1 (5 bases). The tail of the sequence fits TRBJ2-7 better, so the J call may be wrong. The length of the CDR3 is 15 residues.

V usage is TRBV6-6 and J usage is TRBJ1-1; tentative D call: TRBD1 (5 bases). Germline CDR1 and CDR2: MNHNY and SVGAGI (reference sequence). This CDR3 has 15 amino acids. V lost 2 bases and J 4 bases, leaving 14 bases between the germline ends. The CDR3 here is CASSYEGPTTTEAFF. The CDR3 DNA reads TGTGCCAGCAGTTACGAGGGGCCCACCACCACTGAAGCTTTCTTT.

A remark on this clonotype: Since a much larger clone is just one base distant, this may be a read error. The chain uses TRBV5-5 and TRBJ1-1, with D maybe TRBD1 (6 bases). CDR3 length: 15 amino acids. CDR1 and CDR2 from the germline V gene are SGHKS and YYEKEE (reference sequence). The V and J ends lost 4 bases and 0 bases respectively, with 13 bases between them. The CDR3 loop is CASSQGTTMNTEAFF. The CDR3 DNA reads TGTGCCAGCAGCCAAGGGACAACGATGAACACTGAAGCTTTCTTT.

V is TRBV20-1 and J is TRBJ1-5; the match to TRBD1 covers 8 bases. The V gene end was trimmed by 5 bases and the J gene end by 6 bases; junction bases not matched to a gene: 9. The CDR3 spans 14 residues. Germline CDR1 is DFQATT and CDR2 is SNEGSKA (reference sequence). CDR3 sequence (DNA): TGCAGTGCTCTTCCTGACAGGGGACGTCAGCCCCAGCATTTT. As protein: CSALPDRGRQPQHF.

V usage is TRBV9 and J usage is TRBJ1-5; D unclear. V was clipped by 0 bases and J by 5 bases, with 9 bases between them. The CDR3 runs 14 residues. From germline, CDR1 is SGDLS and CDR2 YYNGEE. Here the CDR3 DNA reads TGTGCCAGCAGCGTAGAGCCGGCCTATCAGCCCCAGCATTTT. This translates into CASSVEPAYQPQHF.